Listed here are 5 T cell receptor beta chains from one sample, sequenced in a study of shared clonotypes between healthy human individuals. The data were produced by immunoSEQ multiplex PCR, yet TCRdb's version contains in-frame clones alone and is incomplete. This sample carries roughly 700,000 clones, around two thirds of them seen once, and the ten largest clones take roughly 1.7%. The source material was memory CD4+ T cells sorted from blood. Subset here: CD45RA-negative fraction. The receptors were sampled from a young woman in good health.

This sequence joins TRBV27 and TRBJ2-1, with D maybe TRBD2 (6 bases). Looked up from germline, CDR1 is MNHEY and CDR2 is SMNVEV (reference sequence). Between the trimmed V and J ends, which lost 2 bases and 4 bases, there was a span of 9 bases. This CDR3 is 14 amino acids long. Written as DNA, the CDR3 is TGTGCCAGCAGTTTAGTTGGAGGGTACAATGAGCAGTTCTTC. Amino acid sequence: CASSLVGGYNEQFF.

CDR3: CASRTRGKQYF. CDR3 DNA: TGTGCCAGCAGAACTCGGGGGAAGCAGTACTTC. V is TRBV7-3 and J is TRBJ2-7; possible D gene TRBD2, 6 bases. V shed 6 bases and J shed 8 bases, with 11 bases lying between them. CDR1 and CDR2 from the germline V gene are SGHTA and FQGTGA. This CDR3 is 11 amino acids long.

The chain is built from TRBV15 and TRBJ1-2, with 12 positions matching TRBD1. Trimming took 5 bases from V and 6 from J; bases not matched to a gene: 7. Germline V CDR1 and CDR2: LNHNV, YYDKDF (reference sequence). This CDR3 has 15 amino acids. CDR3 nucleotide sequence: TGTGCCACCAGCCCACTGGGGACAGGGGGCGATGGCTACACCTTC. Translating gives CATSPLGTGGDGYTF.

The sample holds a few counts of this clone. The chain is built from TRBV5-1 and TRBJ2-7, with 11 bases lining up with TRBD2. The J segment lost 0 bases and the V segment lost 4 bases, leaving 6 bases of the junction unmatched. Germline V gene sequence: CDR1 SGHRS, CDR2 YFSETQ. The CDR3 consists of 16 residues. CDR3 residues: CASSAGLADISYEQYF. Written as DNA, the CDR3 is TGCGCCAGCAGCGCGGGACTAGCGGACATCTCCTACGAGCAGTACTTC.

This clone turned up a few times. This chain joins TRBV19 and TRBJ1-2; D perhaps matches TRBD1 (5 bases). Trimming stripped 3 bases from V and 4 bases from J, with 18 bases between. CDR3 length: 16 amino acids. From germline, CDR1 is LNHDA and CDR2 SQIVND (reference sequence). CDR3 DNA sequence: TGTGCCAGTAGTATCTCCCTCACTCAGGGACGCTATGGCTACACCTTC. Residues: CASSISLTQGRYGYTF. The full variable domain, with the rest looked up from reference TRBV19 and TRBJ1-2, is DGGITQSPKYLFRKEGQNVTLSCEQNLNHDAMYWYRQDPGQGLRLIYYSQIVNDFQKGDIAEGYSVSREKKESFPLTVTSAQKNPTAFYLCASSISLTQGRYGYTFGSGTRLTVV.